This entry concerns a single T cell receptor beta chain. Germline V lookup: CDR1 SGHTA, CDR2 FQGTGA. V gave up 5 bases and J gave up 2 bases; unmatched junction bases: 5. The CDR3 has 14 residues. How the authors handled the data: Amplification from reference gene primers served as the basis for estimated nucleated cell counts. Some clones are missing from TCRdb's copy, which holds only in-frame ones; the method was immunoSEQ multiplex PCR. Clonal size and the V and J genes are those of that table, whereas D and trimming came from the DNA. The table lists around 80,000 clones, roughly 87% of them singletons. The record originates from a study of blood T cell repertoires in COVID-19. For the study at large: Specimens from acute and convalescent COVID-19 originated in the United States, Italy and Spain. Sample material is recorded as cDNA or gDNA derived from T cells, B-cell-depleted T cells, or PBMCs.

This TCR derives from a man older than 75 with acute or convalescent COVID-19. What was sequenced was peripheral blood. The chain carries TRBV7-3 and TRBJ1-2; 7 bases agree with TRBD1. The CDR3 nucleotides read TGTGCCAGCAGCCTCGACAGGGACAACTATGGCTACACCTTC. This encodes CASSLDRDNYGYTF.